This entry describes one TCR beta chain. This sample is part of a study of shared clonotypes between healthy human individuals. Trimming took off 8 bases at V and 1 base at J, with 14 bases between the two ends. From germline, CDR1 is MDHEN and CDR2 SYDVKM. This CDR3 contains 14 residues. Genomic DNA, for the unsorted samples, came from tens of millions of PBMCs. Execution of the assay was at deep level. With ten immunoSEQ deep assay plates, unsorted PBMC DNA underwent sequencing. Authors' processing steps: Filtering was not the same, since immunoSEQ gave junction-only sequences without quality scores. TCRdb's table, derived via immunoSEQ multiplex PCR, lists solely in-frame clones and lacks some. The V and J calls and clone size are taken from that table; D and trimming were inferred from the DNA. The sample carries about 470,000 clones, roughly 77% recorded once.

The receptor was isolated from a woman aged 35 to 49 in good health. Some clones in this sample may be carry-over from other donors' samples. Sequencing was done on a sample of PBMCs. This sequence joins TRBV28 and TRBJ1-2; TRBD1 is a possible D gene (5 bases). CDR3 sequence reads: CASSGGGINYGYTF. In DNA, the CDR3 is TGTGCCAGCTCTGGGGGAGGGATTAACTATGGCTACACCTTC.